This T cell receptor (beta chain) appears in the sequencing data of a study of cytomegalovirus exposure and HLA in healthy donors. Study findings and constraints: In vitro, a few CMV-associated chains proved specific for CMV antigens. Associated with cytomegalovirus, according to the listing, were 150 to 200 TCR beta chains.

The donors were members of the validation cohort, which comprised approximately 120 subjects and was separate from the first cohort of 600 to 800 subjects. The assay was immunoSEQ multiplex PCR, and TCRdb's table has in-frame clones only and misses some. The sample holds 100,000 to 120,000 clones, approximately 94% seen once. On this clone itself: What it binds is unknown.

This CDR3 is built from 13 residues. Trimming removed 1 base at V and 4 bases at J, with 7 bases between. Per germline, CDR1 SGHTA and CDR2 FQGNSA. This chain links TRBV7-2 with TRBJ1-2, with D possibly matching TRBD1 (6 bases). The sequencing input was PBMCs. The origin of this receptor is a woman between 18 and 30 years old in good health and CMV-seronegative. CDR3 in DNA: TGTGCCAGCAGCTTAGAGGACAGCTATGGCTACACCTTC. It specifies CASSLEDSYGYTF.